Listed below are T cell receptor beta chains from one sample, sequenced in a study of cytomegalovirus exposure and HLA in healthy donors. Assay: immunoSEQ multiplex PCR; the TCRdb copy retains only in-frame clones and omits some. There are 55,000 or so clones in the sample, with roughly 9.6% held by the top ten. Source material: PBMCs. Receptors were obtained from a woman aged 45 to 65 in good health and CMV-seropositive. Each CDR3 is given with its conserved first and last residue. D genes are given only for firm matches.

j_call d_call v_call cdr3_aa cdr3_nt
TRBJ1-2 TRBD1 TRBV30 CAWSVYRGYGYTF TGTGCCTGGAGCGTCTACAGGGGATACGGCTACACCTTC
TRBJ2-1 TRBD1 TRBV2 CASRGQGADSYNEQFF TGTGCCAGCAGGGGACAGGGGGCCGACTCCTACAATGAGCAGTTCTTC
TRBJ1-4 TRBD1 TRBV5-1 CASSIGTEPTNEKLFF TGCGCCAGCAGCATCGGGACAGAACCAACTAATGAAAAACTGTTTTTT
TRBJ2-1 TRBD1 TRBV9 CASSPWLGKGAYNEQFF TGTGCCAGCAGCCCTTGGTTGGGAAAGGGGGCTTACAATGAGCAGTTCTTC
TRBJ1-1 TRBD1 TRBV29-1 CSGGQLNTEAFF TGCAGCGGGGGACAGCTGAACACTGAAGCTTTCTTT
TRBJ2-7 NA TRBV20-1 CSAPGTYEQYF TGCAGTGCGCCGGGAACCTACGAGCAGTACTTC
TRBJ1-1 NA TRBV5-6 CASSLEPFRGRATEAFF TGTGCCAGCAGCTTGGAGCCTTTCAGGGGCCGCGCCACTGAAGCTTTCTTT
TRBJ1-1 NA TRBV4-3 CASSQGGDPEAFF TGCGCCAGCAGCCAGGGGGGGGACCCTGAAGCTTTCTTT
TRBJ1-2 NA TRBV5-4 CASSAQSNYGYTF TGTGCCAGCAGCGCACAGTCGAACTATGGCTACACCTTC
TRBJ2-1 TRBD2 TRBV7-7 CASSLGGLAVPYNEQFF TGTGCCAGCAGCTTGGGGGGACTAGCGGTACCCTACAATGAGCAGTTCTTC
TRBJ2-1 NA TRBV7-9 CASSIELSYNEQFF TGTGCCAGCAGCATAGAATTGAGTTACAATGAGCAGTTCTTC
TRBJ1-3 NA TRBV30 CAWSVQHVSGNTIYF TGTGCCTGGAGTGTACAGCACGTTTCTGGAAACACCATATATTTT
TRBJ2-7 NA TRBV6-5 CASSYSHYGREWAQYF TGTGCCAGCAGTTACTCACACTATGGACGGGAGTGGGCGCAGTACTTC
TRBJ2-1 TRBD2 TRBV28 CASSSSGTSGSMGAYNEQFF TGTGCCAGCAGTAGCTCCGGGACTAGCGGGAGTATGGGGGCCTACAATGAGCAGTTCTTC
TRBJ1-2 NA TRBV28 CAGMSGYGYTF TGTGCCGGCATGAGTGGCTATGGCTACACCTTC
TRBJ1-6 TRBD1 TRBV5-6 CASSLRGQGVSPLHF TGTGCCAGCAGCTTGCGTGGACAGGGAGTATCACCCCTCCACTTT
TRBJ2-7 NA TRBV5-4 CASSLNRFSYEQYF TGTGCCAGCAGCTTGAACAGGTTCTCCTACGAGCAGTACTTC
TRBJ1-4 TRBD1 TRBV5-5 CASSPRAGGNEKLFF TGTGCCAGCAGCCCGCGGGCAGGGGGTAATGAAAAACTGTTTTTT
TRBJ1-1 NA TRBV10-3 CAITPGQLNTEAFF TGTGCCATCACCCCGGGACAACTGAACACTGAAGCTTTCTTT
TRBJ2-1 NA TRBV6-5 CASSYSYQRSYNEQFF TGTGCCAGCAGTTACTCTTACCAGCGGTCCTACAATGAGCAGTTCTTC
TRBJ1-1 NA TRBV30 CAWSVGQGGTEAFF TGTGCCTGGAGTGTAGGTCAGGGTGGCACTGAAGCTTTCTTT
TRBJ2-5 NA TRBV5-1 CASKENGRSEETQYF TGCGCCAGCAAGGAAAACGGGAGAAGCGAAGAGACCCAGTACTTC
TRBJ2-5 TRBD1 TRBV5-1 CASSRDREETQYF TGCGCCAGCAGCCGGGACAGGGAAGAGACCCAGTACTTC
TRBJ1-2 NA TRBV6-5 CASSSRTEGIYGYTF TGTGCCAGCAGTTCCAGGACAGAAGGGATCTATGGCTACACCTTC